These 3 T cell receptor beta chains share one sample of origin, sequenced in a study of beta chain features in type 1 diabetes. As every portion of the isolated RNA was reverse transcribed, the sequencing read expressed TCRB transcripts. Measured with immunoSEQ multiplex PCR; TCRdb has only the in-frame clones, and not every one. This sample has about 220,000 clones, with roughly 11% found just once. Input material: central memory CD4+ T cells from blood. These receptors were collected from a young man in good health.

This clone has more than one count but fewer than ten. V gene TRBV29-1 combines with J gene TRBJ1-1, with D uncertain. From germline, CDR1 is SQVTM and CDR2 ANQGSEA. V was shortened by 6 bases and J by 5 bases, with 16 bases between the two germline ends. This CDR3 has 13 amino acids. The CDR3 loop is CSVRTNDWTEAFF. In DNA form, the CDR3 reads TGCAGCGTCCGGACCAATGATTGGACTGAAGCTTTCTTT.

The gene calls are TRBV15 and TRBJ1-3; D is uncertain. V was trimmed by 0 bases and J by 4 bases, leaving 16 bases between them. This CDR3 contains 17 residues. CDR1 is LNHNV and CDR2 is YYDKDF in the germline V gene (reference sequence). CDR3 residues: CATSRDDGRVYGNTIYF. The CDR3 region has the DNA TGTGCCACCAGCAGAGATGATGGCCGGGTCTACGGAAACACCATATATTTT.

The chain carries TRBV23-1 and TRBJ2-1, with 7 positions matching TRBD1. TRBV23-1 is an open reading frame, and its role is uncertain. This CDR3 region has 15 residues. V trimming: 5 bases; J trimming: 2 bases; junction bases outside the gene matches: 6. This chain's CDR3 is CASSVKQGTYNEQFF. The CDR3 DNA is TGCGCCAGCAGTGTAAAACAGGGGACCTACAATGAGCAGTTCTTC.